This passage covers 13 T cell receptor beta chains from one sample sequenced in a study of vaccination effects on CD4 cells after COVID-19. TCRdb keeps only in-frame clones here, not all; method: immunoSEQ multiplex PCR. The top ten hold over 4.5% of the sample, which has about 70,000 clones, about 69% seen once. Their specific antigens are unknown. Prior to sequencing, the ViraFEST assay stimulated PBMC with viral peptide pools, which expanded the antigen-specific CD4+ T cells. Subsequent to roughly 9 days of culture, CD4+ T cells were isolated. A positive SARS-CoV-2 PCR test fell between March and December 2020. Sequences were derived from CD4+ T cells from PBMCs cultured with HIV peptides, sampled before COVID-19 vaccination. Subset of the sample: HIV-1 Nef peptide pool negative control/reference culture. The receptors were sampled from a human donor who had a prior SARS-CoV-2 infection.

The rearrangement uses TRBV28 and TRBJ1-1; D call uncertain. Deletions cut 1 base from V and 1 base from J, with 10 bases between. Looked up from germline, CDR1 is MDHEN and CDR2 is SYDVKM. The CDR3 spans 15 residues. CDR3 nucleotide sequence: TGTGCCAGCAGTTTATTGGGTATAAAGAACACTGAAGCTTTCTTT. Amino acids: CASSLLGIKNTEAFF.

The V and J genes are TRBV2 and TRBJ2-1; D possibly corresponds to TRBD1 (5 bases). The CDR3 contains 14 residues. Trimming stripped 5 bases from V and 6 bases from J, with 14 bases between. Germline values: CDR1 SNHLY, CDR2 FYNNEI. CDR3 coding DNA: TGTGCCAGCAGTTACACAGGAGACGCCAATGAGCAGTTCTTC. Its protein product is CASSYTGDANEQFF.

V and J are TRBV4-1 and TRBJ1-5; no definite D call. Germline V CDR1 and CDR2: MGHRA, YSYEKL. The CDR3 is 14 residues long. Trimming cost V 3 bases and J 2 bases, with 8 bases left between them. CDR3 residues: CASSHPGRNQPQHF. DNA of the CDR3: TGCGCCAGCAGCCATCCGGGTCGCAATCAGCCCCAGCATTTT.

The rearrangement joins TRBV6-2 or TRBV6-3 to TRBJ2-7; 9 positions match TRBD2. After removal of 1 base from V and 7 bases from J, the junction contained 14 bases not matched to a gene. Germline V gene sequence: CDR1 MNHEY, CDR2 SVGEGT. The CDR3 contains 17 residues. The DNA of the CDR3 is TGTGCCAGCAGTTACTGGGCTAGCGGGGCCATCATGGGGGAGCAGTACTTC. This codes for CASSYWASGAIMGEQYF.

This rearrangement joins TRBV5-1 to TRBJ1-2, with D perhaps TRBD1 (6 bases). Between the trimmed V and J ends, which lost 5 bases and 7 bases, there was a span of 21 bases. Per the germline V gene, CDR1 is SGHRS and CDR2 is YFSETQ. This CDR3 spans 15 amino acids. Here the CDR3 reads CASSQIGGGLRGYTF. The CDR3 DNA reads TGCGCCAGCAGTCAAATAGGAGGGGGGCTTCGTGGCTACACCTTC.

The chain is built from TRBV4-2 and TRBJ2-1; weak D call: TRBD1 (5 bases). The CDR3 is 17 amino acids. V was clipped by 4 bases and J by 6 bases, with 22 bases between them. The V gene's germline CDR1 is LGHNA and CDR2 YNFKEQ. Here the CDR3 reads CASSPRIFGAESNEQFF. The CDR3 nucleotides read TGTGCCAGCAGCCCACGGATTTTTGGGGCCGAGTCCAATGAGCAGTTCTTC.

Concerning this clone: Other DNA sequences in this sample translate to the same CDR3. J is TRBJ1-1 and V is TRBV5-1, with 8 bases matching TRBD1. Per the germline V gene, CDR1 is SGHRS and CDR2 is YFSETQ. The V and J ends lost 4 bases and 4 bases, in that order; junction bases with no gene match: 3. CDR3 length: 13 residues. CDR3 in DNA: TGCGCCAGCAGCCTCGGGACAGGCACTGAAGCTTTCTTT. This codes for CASSLGTGTEAFF.

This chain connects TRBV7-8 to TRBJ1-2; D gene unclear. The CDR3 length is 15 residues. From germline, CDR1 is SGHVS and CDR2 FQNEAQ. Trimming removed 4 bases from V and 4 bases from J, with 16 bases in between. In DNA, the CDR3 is TGTGCCAGCAGCTATACTGCCCGTGGCGGCTATGGCTACACCTTC. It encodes CASSYTARGGYGYTF.

The CDR3 DNA is TGTGCCAGCAGTGATCGGGACAGAGAGACGCAGTATTTT. Translating gives CASSDRDRETQYF. This chain joins TRBV2 and TRBJ2-3; 7 bases are a match to TRBD1. V was clipped by 3 bases and J by 9 bases; unmatched bases: 6. The CDR3 sequence is 13 residues long. Germline V gene lookup returns CDR1 SNHLY and CDR2 FYNNEI.

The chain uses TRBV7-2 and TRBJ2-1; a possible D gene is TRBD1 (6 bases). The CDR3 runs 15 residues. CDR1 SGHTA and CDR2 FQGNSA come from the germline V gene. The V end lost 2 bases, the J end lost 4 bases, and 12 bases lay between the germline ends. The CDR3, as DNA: TGTGCCAGCAGCTTACAGGGGATGGGGTACAATGAGCAGTTCTTC. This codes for CASSLQGMGYNEQFF.

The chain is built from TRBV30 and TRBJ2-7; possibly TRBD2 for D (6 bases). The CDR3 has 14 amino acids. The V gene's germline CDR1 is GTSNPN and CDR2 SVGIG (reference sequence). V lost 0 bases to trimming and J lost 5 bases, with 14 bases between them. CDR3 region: CAWSVGGTLDEQYF. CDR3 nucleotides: TGTGCCTGGAGTGTCGGCGGGACGTTGGACGAGCAGTACTTC. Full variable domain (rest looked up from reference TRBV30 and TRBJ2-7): SQTIHQWPATLVQPVGSPLSLECTVEGTSNPNLYWYRQAAGRGLQLLFYSVGIGQISSEVPQNLSASRPQDRQFILSSKKLLLSDSGFYLCAWSVGGTLDEQYFGPGTRLTVT.

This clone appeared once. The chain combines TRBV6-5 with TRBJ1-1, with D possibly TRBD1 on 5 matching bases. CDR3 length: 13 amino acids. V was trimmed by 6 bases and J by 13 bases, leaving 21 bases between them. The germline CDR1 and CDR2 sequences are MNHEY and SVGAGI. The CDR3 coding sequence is TGTGCCAGCAGCCGACACGGGGCCATGGTGGTTTTCTTT. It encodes CASSRHGAMVVFF.

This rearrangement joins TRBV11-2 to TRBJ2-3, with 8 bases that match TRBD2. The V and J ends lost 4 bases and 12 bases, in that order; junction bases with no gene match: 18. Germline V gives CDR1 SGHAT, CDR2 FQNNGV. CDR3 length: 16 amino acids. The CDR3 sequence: CASSSPTGLAVLRQYF. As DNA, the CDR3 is TGTGCCAGCAGCTCCCCCACCGGACTAGCCGTCCTCCGTCAGTATTTT.